The rows below give T cell receptor beta chains drawn from one sample of a study of cytomegalovirus exposure and HLA in healthy donors. This table comes from immunoSEQ multiplex PCR, and its TCRdb copy is limited to in-frame clones, with some not included. The clone table shows around 26,000 clones, with the ten largest holding 17%. The sequencing input was PBMCs. The receptors originated from a male donor in good health and CMV-seropositive. The CDR3 runs from the conserved cysteine through the conserved F or W. Fields, in order: D gene, J gene, V gene, CDR3 protein, CDR3 DNA. D genes are given only for firm matches.

TRBD1 TRBJ1-2 TRBV9 CASETDDRGFGYTF TGTGCCAGCGAAACGGACGACAGGGGGTTTGGCTACACCTTC
. TRBJ2-7 TRBV20-1 CSASTHEQYF TGCAGTGCTAGTACCCACGAGCAGTACTTC
. TRBJ1-6 TRBV28 CASSLRDYNSPLHF TGTGCCAGCAGTTTAAGAGATTATAATTCACCCCTCCACTTT
. TRBJ2-3 TRBV9 CASNPSVEGLADTQYF TGTGCCAGCAACCCCTCAGTCGAGGGCCTCGCAGATACGCAGTATTTT
TRBD2 TRBJ2-3 TRBV7-9 CASSLLAGEADTQYF TGTGCCAGCAGCTTGTTAGCGGGAGAGGCAGATACGCAGTATTTT
TRBD1 TRBJ1-2 TRBV5-1 CASSPGQGEGYTF TGCGCCAGCAGCCCCGGACAGGGCGAAGGCTACACCTTC
. TRBJ2-6 TRBV4-1 CASSQESAGANVLTF TGCGCCAGCAGCCAAGAATCAGCTGGGGCCAACGTCCTGACTTTC
. TRBJ1-2 TRBV19 CASGQQYNYGYTF TGTGCCAGCGGACAGCAATACAACTATGGCTACACCTTC
TRBD2 TRBJ2-3 TRBV4-2 CASSQDGTREDTQYF TGTGCCAGCAGCCAAGATGGGACTAGGGAAGATACGCAGTATTTT
. TRBJ2-7 TRBV5-1 CASSSLPGNPYYEQYF TGCGCCAGCAGTTCTCTCCCCGGGAACCCTTACTACGAGCAGTACTTC
TRBD1 TRBJ2-1 TRBV6-1 CASSEGPDREQFF TGTGCCAGCAGTGAAGGGCCGGACAGGGAGCAGTTCTTC
. TRBJ1-3 TRBV5-1 CASSLTGDASGNTIYF TGCGCCAGCAGCTTAACGGGGGATGCCTCTGGAAACACCATATATTTT
. TRBJ2-1 TRBV6-5 CASSYSGGNYNEQFF TGTGCCAGCAGTTACTCGGGGGGTAACTACAATGAGCAGTTCTTC
. TRBJ2-1 TRBV30 CAWSWAGHEQFF TGTGCCTGGAGTTGGGCTGGGCATGAGCAGTTCTTC
. TRBJ1-1 TRBV6-6 CASSSPHRDTEAFF TGTGCCAGCAGTTCACCTCACAGGGACACTGAAGCTTTCTTT
. TRBJ2-1 TRBV9 CASSVGPLNEQFF TGTGCCAGCAGCGTAGGGCCCCTCAATGAGCAGTTCTTC
. TRBJ1-2 TRBV18 CASSPWTGRDSGGYTF TGTGCCAGCTCGCCGTGGACGGGACGGGACTCAGGAGGCTACACCTTC
TRBD1 TRBJ1-6 TRBV6-1 CASGTEDSPLHF TGTGCCAGTGGGACAGAGGATTCACCCCTCCACTTT
TRBD1 TRBJ2-1 TRBV5-1 CASSLLSTGGNNEQFF TGCGCCAGCAGCTTGCTCTCGACAGGGGGAAACAATGAGCAGTTCTTC
. TRBJ1-5 TRBV30 CAWSVAGNQPQHF TGTGCCTGGAGTGTGGCGGGAAATCAGCCCCAGCATTTT
. TRBJ2-7 TRBV9 CASSRGSSSGDYEQYF TGTGCCAGCAGCCGAGGATCATCCTCAGGGGACTACGAGCAGTACTTC
. TRBJ1-4 TRBV5-1 CASSSSTQGPVEKLFF TGCGCCAGCAGTTCTTCTACACAGGGTCCTGTGGAAAAACTGTTTTTT
. TRBJ1-2 TRBV7-9 CASSTRPRGSYGYTF TGTGCCAGCAGCACGAGACCTAGGGGCAGTTATGGCTACACCTTC
TRBD2 TRBJ2-5 TRBV28 CASIPNFPPGTSGGNQETQYF TGTGCCAGCATCCCTAATTTCCCTCCCGGGACTAGCGGGGGGAACCAAGAGACCCAGTACTTC
TRBD1 TRBJ1-1 TRBV5-1 CASSTGQAYTEAFF TGCGCCAGCAGCACCGGACAGGCCTACACTGAAGCTTTCTTT
TRBD1 TRBJ1-6 TRBV6-5 CASRGQLYNSPLHF TGTGCCAGCAGGGGACAGCTCTATAATTCACCCCTCCACTTT
. TRBJ2-7 TRBV4-1 CASSQDRGTRLDEQYF TGCGCCAGCAGCCAAGATAGGGGGACCCGTCTCGACGAGCAGTACTTC
. TRBJ1-4 TRBV30 CAWSRGGIEKLFF TGTGCCTGGAGTCGGGGGGGAATTGAAAAACTGTTTTTT
. TRBJ2-7 TRBV5-4 CASSRDSNEQYF TGTGCCAGCAGCCGCGACTCCAACGAGCAGTACTTC
. TRBJ2-3 TRBV6-1 CASRATGRKTDTQYF TGTGCCAGCAGGGCGACAGGGAGGAAGACAGATACGCAGTATTTT
. TRBJ2-3 TRBV28 CASSTGTDTQYF TGTGCCAGCAGTACAGGGACAGATACGCAGTATTTT
. TRBJ2-5 TRBV5-1 CASSRQETQYF TGCGCCAGCAGCCGTCAAGAGACCCAGTACTTC
. TRBJ1-3 TRBV18 CASSPGTLANTIYF TGTGCCAGCTCACCCGGGACACTCGCAAACACCATATATTTT
. TRBJ1-1 TRBV6-5 CASSYQANTEAFF TGTGCCAGCAGTTACCAGGCGAACACTGAAGCTTTCTTT
. TRBJ2-3 TRBV19 CASSRLSGRDGYWGQYF TGTGCCAGTAGTAGATTATCCGGGCGGGACGGGTATTGGGGGCAGTATTTT
TRBD2 TRBJ2-7 TRBV28 CASRRLAGSGEQYF TGTGCCAGCAGGAGACTAGCGGGGTCTGGCGAGCAGTACTTC
TRBD1 TRBJ1-1 TRBV18 CASSPWTGVNTEAFF TGTGCCAGCTCACCGTGGACAGGAGTGAACACTGAAGCTTTCTTT
TRBD1 TRBJ2-1 TRBV27 CASSSGTGVINEQFF TGTGCCAGCAGCTCGGGGACAGGGGTTATCAATGAGCAGTTCTTC
. TRBJ1-1 TRBV7-9 CASSLGWGPNTEAFF TGTGCCAGCAGCTTAGGCTGGGGGCCGAACACTGAAGCTTTCTTT
TRBD1 TRBJ1-2 TRBV2 CASRARGLVGYTF TGTGCCAGCAGGGCCAGGGGGCTCGTTGGCTACACCTTC
. TRBJ2-5 TRBV7-2 CASSLTREETQYF TGTGCCAGCAGCTTAACGAGGGAAGAGACCCAGTACTTC
. TRBJ2-6 TRBV29-1 CSVWEFSGANVLTF TGCAGCGTCTGGGAGTTCTCTGGGGCCAACGTCCTGACTTTC
. TRBJ1-1 TRBV29-1 CSGRQEITEAFF TGCAGCGGCAGACAGGAGATCACTGAAGCTTTCTTT
. TRBJ2-1 TRBV30 CAWSRMSGGSDNEQFF TGTGCCTGGAGTCGGATGAGCGGTGGCTCCGACAATGAGCAGTTCTTC
TRBD1 TRBJ1-2 TRBV5-1 CASSLVARGRGGYTF TGCGCCAGCAGCTTGGTCGCCAGGGGGCGCGGTGGCTACACCTTC
. TRBJ1-6 TRBV30 CAWSGARLPLHF TGTGCCTGGAGTGGAGCCAGGTTACCCCTCCACTTT
. TRBJ1-1 TRBV5-1 CASSWGGGQLVAEAFF TGCGCCAGCAGCTGGGGCGGAGGACAGCTGGTTGCTGAAGCTTTCTTT
. TRBJ1-1 TRBV2 CASRLYTEAFF TGTGCCAGCAGGTTATACACTGAAGCTTTCTTT
. TRBJ2-7 TRBV4-2 CASSQGLVPYEQYF TGTGCCAGCAGCCAAGGGCTAGTACCCTACGAGCAGTACTTC
. TRBJ2-7 TRBV2 CASSFHYEQYF TGTGCCAGCAGTTTCCATTACGAGCAGTACTTC
TRBD1 TRBJ1-5 TRBV19 CASSVKRTGVNQPQHF TGTGCCAGTAGTGTAAAAAGGACAGGGGTCAATCAGCCCCAGCATTTT
TRBD1 TRBJ1-6 TRBV30 CAWRFHLQGALRDSPLHF TGTGCCTGGAGATTCCACCTACAGGGGGCGCTTAGGGATTCACCCCTCCACTTT
. TRBJ1-2 TRBV20-1 CSASFRGGYTF TGCAGTGCTAGTTTCCGGGGTGGCTACACCTTC
. TRBJ1-1 TRBV29-1 CSVLSEMNTEAFF TGCAGCGTCCTATCTGAGATGAACACTGAAGCTTTCTTT
. TRBJ2-7 TRBV30 CAWGAAPDGPNEQYF TGTGCCTGGGGGGCGGCCCCGGACGGTCCCAACGAGCAGTACTTC
. TRBJ2-1 TRBV15 CATSQEFEGGEQFF TGTGCCACCAGCCAGGAGTTTGAGGGAGGTGAGCAGTTCTTC
TRBD2 TRBJ2-3 TRBV7-8 CASSPGVAGDTQYF TGTGCCAGCAGCCCCGGTGTAGCGGGGGATACGCAGTATTTT